These 10 T cell receptor beta chains originate from one sample sequenced in a study of siplizumab effects on memory and regulatory T cells. Profiling relied on immunoSEQ multiplex PCR, and the TCRdb table lists in-frame clones only, not all of them. This sample has 80,000 to 130,000 clones, with about 90% found just once. Input material: CD4+ T cells sorted from blood. These receptors all come from a human donor in good health. Some clones in this sample may be carry-over from other donors' samples.

The gene calls are TRBV19 and TRBJ1-1, with 8 bases identical to TRBD1. Germline assignment: CDR1 LNHDA and CDR2 SQIVND (reference sequence). The CDR3 totals 16 residues. Trimming removed 5 bases from V and 0 bases from J; junction bases left unmatched: 8. As DNA, the CDR3 is TGTGCCAGTAGTGACCCAAGGACAGGGTTGAACACTGAAGCTTTCTTT. Encoded protein: CASSDPRTGLNTEAFF. The whole variable domain, filled in from reference TRBV19 and TRBJ1-1, reads DGGITQSPKYLFRKEGQNVTLSCEQNLNHDAMYWYRQDPGQGLRLIYYSQIVNDFQKGDIAEGYSVSREKKESFPLTVTSAQKNPTAFYLCASSDPRTGLNTEAFFGQGTRLTVV.

The chain employs TRBV7-9 and TRBJ1-3, with 7 positions matching TRBD1. Trimming removed 6 bases from V and 4 bases from J; junction bases left unmatched: 6. The CDR3 totals 14 residues. Looked up from germline, CDR1 is SEHNR and CDR2 is FQNEAQ (reference sequence). The CDR3 DNA reads as TGTGCCAGCAGTCAACAGGGGATCGGAAACACCATATATTTT. It yields the protein CASSQQGIGNTIYF.

This clone was recorded a few times. Distinct nucleotide sequences in the sample also encode this CDR3. The V call is TRBV5-5, the J call TRBJ1-1; the D is unclear. V lost 1 base to trimming and J lost 2 bases, with 0 bases between them. This CDR3 contains 11 residues. Germline V gene data show CDR1 as SGHKS and CDR2 as YYEKEE (reference sequence). The CDR3 loop reads CASSLNTEAFF. For the CDR3, the DNA is TGTGCCAGCAGCTTGAACACTGAAGCTTTCTTT.

This chain links TRBV2 with TRBJ1-1; tentative D call: TRBD1 (5 bases). The germline CDR1 and CDR2 sequences are SNHLY and FYNNEI. The CDR3 has 12 residues. Trimming stripped 2 bases from V and 7 bases from J, with 8 bases between. The CDR3: CASSESRGEAFF. In DNA, the CDR3 is TGTGCCAGCAGTGAAAGTAGGGGTGAAGCTTTCTTT.

The rearrangement links TRBV10-3 to TRBJ1-2, with D possibly TRBD1 on 6 matching bases. The CDR3 runs to 13 residues. Germline assignment: CDR1 ENHRY and CDR2 SYGVKD. Trimming stripped 4 bases from V and 2 bases from J, with 8 bases between. The CDR3 sequence is CAISGRGNYGYTF. CDR3 in DNA: TGTGCCATCAGTGGCAGGGGAAACTATGGCTACACCTTC.

This chain links TRBV7-9 with TRBJ2-7, with a weak D call TRBD1 (5 bases). Per the germline V gene, CDR1 is SEHNR and CDR2 is FQNEAQ (reference sequence). The CDR3 is 19 amino acids. The V end lost 0 bases, the J end lost 0 bases, and 21 bases lay between the germline ends. This CDR3 reads CASSLATLRGHLSSYEQYF. The CDR3 DNA is TGTGCCAGCAGCTTAGCCACCCTAAGGGGTCACTTGAGCTCCTACGAGCAGTACTTC. Full variable domain (rest looked up from reference TRBV7-9 and TRBJ2-7): DTGVSQNPRHKITKRGQNVTFRCDPISEHNRLYWYRQTLGQGPEFLTYFQNEAQLEKSRLLSDRFSAERPKGSFSTLEIQRTEQGDSAMYLCASSLATLRGHLSSYEQYFGPGTRLTVT.

This rearrangement joins TRBV2 to TRBJ1-6; D is ambiguous. The germline V and J ends were trimmed by 7 bases and 7 bases, with 8 bases remaining between them. CDR1 and CDR2 from the germline V gene are SNHLY and FYNNEI. The length of the CDR3 is 12 residues. This CDR3 reads CASNLVNSPLHF. In DNA, the CDR3 is TGTGCCAGCAATCTAGTAAATTCACCCCTCCACTTT.

The chain uses TRBV29-1 and TRBJ1-5; 9 positions agree with TRBD1. Germline V lookup: CDR1 SQVTM, CDR2 ANQGSEA. J gave up 6 bases and V 5 bases, and 5 bases lay outside the gene matches. This CDR3 region has 13 residues. This CDR3 is CSVQPGQGQPQHF. In nucleotides, the CDR3 is TGCAGCGTTCAGCCGGGACAGGGTCAGCCCCAGCATTTT.

The V gene is TRBV28, the J gene TRBJ2-2; unclear D gene. V was shortened by 7 bases and J by 2 bases, with 5 bases between the two germline ends. This CDR3 comprises 12 residues. In germline, CDR1 is MDHEN, CDR2 SYDVKM. The CDR3 sequence is CASKVNTGELFF. In nucleotides, the CDR3 is TGTGCCAGCAAAGTAAACACCGGGGAGCTGTTTTTT.

This chain connects TRBV7-3 to TRBJ2-3; tentatively, D is TRBD2 (6 bases). The CDR3 is 14 amino acids. Trimming cost V 3 bases and J 6 bases, with 13 bases left between them. From germline, CDR1 is SGHTA and CDR2 FQGTGA. The CDR3 loop reads CASSFSSALDTQYF. Written as DNA, the CDR3 is TGTGCCAGCAGCTTCTCTAGCGCTTTGGATACGCAGTATTTT. The full variable domain, completed using reference TRBV7-3 and TRBJ2-3, is GAGVSQTPSNKVTEKGKYVELRCDPISGHTALYWYRQSLGQGPEFLIYFQGTGAADDSGLPNDRFFAVRPEGSVSTLKIQRTERGDSAVYLCASSFSSALDTQYFGPGTRLTVL.